A single sample is the source of the 27 T cell receptor beta chains below, sequenced in a study of control samples from healthy donors and cancer patients. Clones were sequenced by immunoSEQ multiplex PCR, and TCRdb holds only the in-frame ones, with some missing. The data hold roughly 80,000 clones, with almost 95% observed a single time. Sequencing input: blood. The receptor source for this set is a woman aged 55-75 years in good health.

This sequence joins TRBV6-6 and TRBJ2-1, with D tentatively TRBD2 (6 bases). The CDR3 totals 16 residues. Germline V lookup: CDR1 MNHNY, CDR2 SVGAGI (reference sequence). Trimming pared 7 bases from V and 2 bases from J, leaving 18 bases between. The DNA for the CDR3 is TGTGCCAGCACCGATTCGGGACTCCTTCCCTACAATGAGCAGTTCTTC. Residues: CASTDSGLLPYNEQFF.

This chain connects TRBV5-1 to TRBJ2-1, with TRBD1 as a possible D gene (5 bases). The length of the CDR3 is 14 residues. V was trimmed by 1 base and J by 5 bases, leaving 10 bases between them. Germline V gene lookup returns CDR1 SGHRS and CDR2 YFSETQ. The CDR3 bases are TGCGCCAGCAGCTTGACAGGTGTCCACAATGAGCAGTTCTTC. It yields the protein CASSLTGVHNEQFF. The variable domain in full, with the rest retrieved from reference TRBV5-1 and TRBJ2-1, is KAGVTQTPRYLIKTRGQQVTLSCSPISGHRSVSWYQQTPGQGLQFLFEYFSETQRNKGNFPGRFSGRQFSNSRSEMNVSTLELGDSALYLCASSLTGVHNEQFFGPGTRLTVL.

This chain joins TRBV3-1 (or the pseudogene TRBV3-2) and TRBJ1-2; TRBD1 agrees at 7 bases. The CDR3 spans 15 residues. V gave up 2 bases and J gave up 2 bases; unmatched junction bases: 5. Germline assignment: CDR1 LGHDT and CDR2 YNNKEL (reference sequence). The CDR3 loop reads CASSQSGQENYGYTF. CDR3 in DNA: TGTGCCAGCAGCCAAAGCGGACAGGAGAACTATGGCTACACCTTC.

The genes are TRBV24-1 and TRBJ1-2; D gene ambiguous. Germline CDR1 and CDR2: KGHDR and SFDVKD. The V end was cut by 4 bases, the J end by 3 bases, with 5 bases between. There are 12 residues in the CDR3. The CDR3 bases are TGTGCCACCAGTGACAGTGACTATGGCTACACCTTC. Translation: CATSDSDYGYTF.

The V and J genes are TRBV6-5 and TRBJ2-1, with 8 positions matching TRBD2. V trimming: 0 bases; J trimming: 2 bases; junction bases outside the gene matches: 3. The CDR3 consists of 16 residues. The germline gives CDR1 MNHEY, CDR2 SVGAGI. The CDR3 coding sequence is TGTGCCAGCAGTTACTCGGGGACTAGAACCTACAATGAGCAGTTCTTC. Its protein product is CASSYSGTRTYNEQFF.

The chain joins TRBV29-1 to TRBJ1-6; tentative D call: TRBD1 (5 bases). The length of the CDR3 is 13 residues. Germline loops: CDR1 SQVTM, CDR2 ANQGSEA. The germline V and J ends were trimmed by 7 bases and 9 bases, with 16 bases remaining between them. The CDR3 loop reads CSAGEGLGSPLHF. The CDR3 nucleotides are TGCAGCGCCGGGGAGGGGCTCGGTTCACCCCTCCACTTT.

The chain employs TRBV27 and TRBJ2-3; no clear D. This CDR3 contains 14 residues. Germline values: CDR1 MNHEY, CDR2 SMNVEV (reference sequence). Trimming took 2 bases from V and 4 from J, leaving 10 bases between them. The CDR3: CASSLVGLPDTQYF. CDR3 nucleotide sequence: TGTGCCAGCAGTTTAGTAGGGTTGCCAGATACGCAGTATTTT.

This clone has just a few counts. This rearrangement joins TRBV21-1 to TRBJ1-3; the tabulated D call, TRBD1, remains unverified against the DNA. TRBV21-1 has pseudogene status. CDR3 length equals 14 residues. CDR3 DNA sequence: TGTGCCAGCAGCATAGGGACAGTACGCTTGCCCATATATTTT. Translating it yields CASSIGTVRLPIYF.

This rearrangement joins TRBV4-2 to TRBJ2-2; D perhaps matches TRBD1 (6 bases). The CDR3 consists of 16 residues. Per the germline V gene, CDR1 is LGHNA and CDR2 is YNFKEQ. The ends were cut back, 5 bases at V and 8 bases at J, with 21 bases in the middle. CDR3 amino acids: CASSGAGQGSLGELFF. CDR3 DNA: TGTGCCAGCAGCGGAGCCGGGCAGGGGTCTTTAGGGGAGCTGTTTTTT.

The CDR3 bases are TGTGCCTGGAGGGCAGGGGGCGCCCTCTATGGCTACACCTTC. It yields the protein CAWRAGGALYGYTF. The chain is built from TRBV30 and TRBJ1-2; TRBD1 agrees at 8 bases. The V and J ends lost 3 bases and 4 bases, in that order; junction bases with no gene match: 7. The germline V gene has CDR1 GTSNPN and CDR2 SVGIG (reference sequence). The CDR3 length is 14 residues.

This clone was counted a single time. The chain couples TRBV2 to TRBJ1-1, with TRBD1 identical over 7 bases. In germline, CDR1 is SNHLY, CDR2 FYNNEI. The CDR3 extends over 15 amino acids. Trimming cost V 7 bases and J 6 bases; bases outside gene matches: 14. DNA for the CDR3: TGTGCCAGCACTTTAGAACCGGGACAGCTATCTGAAGCTTTCTTT. Residues: CASTLEPGQLSEAFF.

V usage is TRBV24-1 and J usage is TRBJ2-2, with 11 bases identical to TRBD1. The ends lost 6 bases at V and 1 base at J; junction bases unmatched: 9. The CDR3 is 18 residues long. Germline V CDR1 and CDR2: KGHDR, SFDVKD. The CDR3 sequence: CATSPPSGTGGNTGELFF. CDR3 sequence (DNA): TGTGCCACCAGTCCCCCTTCCGGGACAGGGGGGAACACCGGGGAGCTGTTTTTT.

This rearrangement joins TRBV15 to TRBJ2-7; 9 nucleotides line up with TRBD1. Losses at the gene ends were 2 bases for V and 6 bases for J; bases not matched to a gene: 2. The V gene's germline CDR1 is LNHNV and CDR2 YYDKDF (reference sequence). The CDR3 covers 13 residues. In DNA form, the CDR3 reads TGTGCCACCAGCAGACCGGACAGGGGCGAGCAGTACTTC. This codes for CATSRPDRGEQYF.

This sequence joins TRBV19 and TRBJ1-1, with TRBD1 matching over 7 bases. The CDR3 totals 12 residues. Germline values: CDR1 LNHDA, CDR2 SQIVND (reference sequence). The junction had 7 bases not matched to a gene; V was cut back by 4 bases and J by 11 bases. CDR3 coding DNA: TGTGCCAGTAGTACCCCGGACAGGCGGGCTTTCTTT. Translation: CASSTPDRRAFF. Full variable domain (rest looked up from reference TRBV19 and TRBJ1-1): DGGITQSPKYLFRKEGQNVTLSCEQNLNHDAMYWYRQDPGQGLRLIYYSQIVNDFQKGDIAEGYSVSREKKESFPLTVTSAQKNPTAFYLCASSTPDRRAFFGQGTRLTVV.

The table lists this clone with a count of one. The J gene is TRBJ1-4, the V gene TRBV6-6, with D perhaps TRBD1 (5 bases). CDR3 size: 14 residues. Germline values: CDR1 MNHNY, CDR2 SVGAGI (reference sequence). Between the trimmed V and J ends, which lost 0 bases and 10 bases, there was a span of 12 bases. The CDR3 loop reads CASSYSAGQGKLFF. The CDR3 DNA is TGTGCCAGCAGTTACTCAGCAGGGCAGGGAAAACTGTTTTTT.

This clone was counted a single time. J is TRBJ2-7 and V is TRBV14; the D is unclear. Germline CDR1 reads SGHDN; CDR2 reads FVKESK. The length of the CDR3 is 13 residues. The V and J ends lost 1 base and 6 bases respectively, with 10 bases between them. This CDR3 reads CASSQVIHSEQYF. CDR3 nucleotide sequence: TGTGCCAGCAGCCAAGTGATACATTCCGAGCAGTACTTC.

The chain uses TRBV2 and TRBJ2-3; weak D call: TRBD1 (6 bases). Germline CDR1 and CDR2: SNHLY and FYNNEI. The CDR3 sequence is 13 residues long. V gave up 4 bases and J gave up 8 bases, with 13 bases separating them. CDR3 nucleotides: TGTGCCAGCAGTGGGGACATCTTCGGTACGCAGTATTTT. It specifies CASSGDIFGTQYF.

The rearrangement links TRBV5-1 to TRBJ1-4; no reliable D call. The germline gives CDR1 SGHRS, CDR2 YFSETQ. This CDR3 comprises 16 residues. Trimming shortened V by 0 bases and J by 4 bases, and 13 bases separated the two germline ends. CDR3: CASSLAMLPNNEKLFF. In nucleotides, the CDR3 is TGCGCCAGCAGCTTGGCCATGTTACCCAATAATGAAAAACTGTTTTTT.

This clone was seen just once. The chain employs TRBV30 and TRBJ2-5; 8 bases align to TRBD2. V gave up 4 bases and J gave up 10 bases; unmatched junction bases: 8. The CDR3 sequence is 12 residues long. From germline, CDR1 is GTSNPN and CDR2 SVGIG (reference sequence). CDR3 DNA: TGTGCCTGGAACTTGGGACTAGAGGTCCAGTACTTC. It translates to CAWNLGLEVQYF.

This chain links TRBV7-2 with TRBJ2-7, with a weak D call TRBD1 (7 bases). Germline-derived CDR1 and CDR2 are SGHTA and FQGNSA. V was shortened by 4 bases and J by 0 bases, with 13 bases between the two germline ends. The CDR3 spans 15 residues. Here the CDR3 DNA reads TGTGCCAGCAGCTATTGGGGGGACAGCTCCTACGAGCAGTACTTC. It yields the protein CASSYWGDSSYEQYF.

The rearrangement uses TRBV4-2 and TRBJ2-7, with D tentatively TRBD1 or TRBD2 (5 bases each). There are 17 residues in the CDR3. Germline values: CDR1 LGHNA, CDR2 YNFKEQ. The V end was cut by 0 bases, the J end by 2 bases, with 17 bases between. The CDR3 is CASSQDVGVGVAYEQYF. The DNA of the CDR3 is TGTGCCAGCAGCCAAGACGTCGGGGTGGGGGTAGCCTACGAGCAGTACTTC.

This clone was picked up one time. V and J are TRBV11-2 and TRBJ2-5, with 9 bases that match TRBD2. Losses at the gene ends were 2 bases for V and 3 bases for J; bases not matched to a gene: 4. The germline CDR1 and CDR2 sequences are SGHAT and FQNNGV. The CDR3 has 15 residues. This chain's CDR3 is CASSLRAGGKETQYF. CDR3 bases: TGTGCCAGCAGCTTACGGGCGGGGGGGAAAGAGACCCAGTACTTC.

This chain joins TRBV15 and TRBJ1-3; D gene unclear. The V gene lost 3 bases and the J gene lost 3 bases, with 12 bases spanning the gap. The CDR3 runs 15 residues. Per germline, CDR1 LNHNV and CDR2 YYDKDF (reference sequence). The CDR3 here is CATSRGGEIGNTIYF. CDR3 in DNA: TGTGCCACCAGCAGGGGAGGAGAAATTGGAAACACCATATATTTT.

V gene TRBV29-1 combines with J gene TRBJ1-1; the match to TRBD1 covers 9 bases. This CDR3 has 12 amino acids. CDR1 and CDR2 (germline): SQVTM, ANQGSEA. The V and J ends lost 8 bases and 8 bases, in that order; junction bases with no gene match: 9. The CDR3 coding sequence is TGCAGCTCCCAACTGGGACAGGGCGAAGCTTTCTTT. As protein: CSSQLGQGEAFF.

This clone was recorded once. The chain joins TRBV4-1 to TRBJ2-5; TRBD2 might be the D (6 bases). The V and J ends lost 1 base and 5 bases respectively, with 11 bases between them. Germline-derived CDR1 and CDR2 are MGHRA and YSYEKL. The CDR3 is 14 residues long. For the CDR3, the DNA is TGCGCCAGCAGCCAAGCTGCGGGGCGGGAGACCCAGTACTTC. Encoded protein: CASSQAAGRETQYF.

The chain combines TRBV9 with TRBJ2-3; tentatively, D is TRBD2 (5 bases). The CDR3 sequence is 14 residues long. Germline CDR1 reads SGDLS; CDR2 reads YYNGEE. Between the trimmed V and J ends, which lost 3 bases and 2 bases, there was a span of 10 bases. The CDR3 protein is CASSAREYTDTQYF. The CDR3 DNA sequence: TGTGCCAGCAGCGCCCGGGAATACACAGATACGCAGTATTTT. The whole variable domain, remainder taken from reference TRBV9 and TRBJ2-3, is DSGVTQTPKHLITATGQRVTLRCSPRSGDLSVYWYQQSLDQGLQFLIQYYNGEERAKGNILERFSAQQFPDLHSELNLSSLELGDSALYFCASSAREYTDTQYFGPGTRLTVL.

J is TRBJ2-3 and V is TRBV6-5; D not resolved. The CDR3 runs to 13 residues. The V gene lost 2 bases and the J gene lost 5 bases, with 8 bases spanning the gap. From germline, CDR1 is MNHEY and CDR2 SVGAGI. The CDR3 loop is CASSYQSRDTQYF. The DNA of the CDR3 is TGTGCCAGCAGTTACCAATCACGAGATACGCAGTATTTT.